The next 2 T cell receptor beta chains were all read from a single sample in a study of blood T cells in healthy people across ages. Together with a sample-barcoded 5' primer, a J-beta primer mix was included in a second PCR lasting roughly 7 to 11 cycles. Each CDR3 protein gets one entry after TCRdb re-called the 5' RACE reads with MiXCR. The sample carries approximately 1.5 million distinct CDR3 sequences, 34% recorded once. Sequencing was carried out using blood. These receptors were taken from a woman in her 30s in good health.

The V call is TRBV15, the J call TRBJ2-2, with TRBD1 matching 9 bases. Trimming at V came to 0 bases and at J to 0 bases, leaving 14 bases not matched to a gene. The CDR3 loop spans 21 amino acids. Germline-derived CDR1 and CDR2 are LNHNV and YYDKDF (reference sequence). CDR3 in DNA: TGTGCCACCAGCAGAGATAAACCAGAAGGACAGGGGTTTGCGAACACCGGGGAGCTGTTTTTT. Its translation is CATSRDKPEGQGFANTGELFF.

The chain employs TRBV2 and TRBJ2-7, with TRBD1 as a possible D gene (6 bases). The CDR3 consists of 15 residues. Germline V gives CDR1 SNHLY, CDR2 FYNNEI. V was trimmed by 1 base and J by 3 bases, leaving 13 bases between them. The CDR3 DNA reads TGTGCCAGCAGTGAAGAGGGCCACAGGGTCTACGAGCAGTACTTC. The encoded protein is CASSEEGHRVYEQYF. The complete variable domain, with remaining parts taken from reference TRBV2 and TRBJ2-7, reads EPEVTQTPSHQVTQMGQEVILRCVPISNHLYFYWYRQILGQKVEFLVSFYNNEISEKSEIFDDQFSVERPDGSNFTLKIRSTKLEDSAMYFCASSEEGHRVYEQYFGPGTRLTVT.